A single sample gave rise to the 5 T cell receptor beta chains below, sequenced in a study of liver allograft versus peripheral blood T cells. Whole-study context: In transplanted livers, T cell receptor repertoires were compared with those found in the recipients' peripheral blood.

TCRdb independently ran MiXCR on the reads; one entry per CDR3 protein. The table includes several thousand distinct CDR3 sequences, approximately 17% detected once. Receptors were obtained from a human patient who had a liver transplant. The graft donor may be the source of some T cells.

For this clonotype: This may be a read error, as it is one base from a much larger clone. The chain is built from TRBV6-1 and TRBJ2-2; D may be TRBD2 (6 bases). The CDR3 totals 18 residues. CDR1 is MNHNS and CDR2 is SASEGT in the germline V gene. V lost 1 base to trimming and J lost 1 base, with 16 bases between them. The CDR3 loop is CASSEDQGLLLNTGELFF. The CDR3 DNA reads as TGTGCCAGCAGTGAAGATCAGGGACTCCTTCTGAACACCGGGGAGCTGTTTTTT.

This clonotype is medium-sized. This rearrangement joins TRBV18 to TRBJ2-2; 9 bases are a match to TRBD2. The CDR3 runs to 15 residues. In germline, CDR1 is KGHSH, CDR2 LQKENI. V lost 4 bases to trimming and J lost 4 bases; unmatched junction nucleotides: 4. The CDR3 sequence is CASSQGLAATGELFF. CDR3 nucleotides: TGTGCCAGCTCACAGGGACTAGCAGCCACCGGGGAGCTGTTTTTT.

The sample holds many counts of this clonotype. The CDR3 DNA sequence: TGTGCCTGGGGAAGGGGGCAGTGGTACAATGAGCAGTTCTTC. Its protein is CAWGRGQWYNEQFF. This rearrangement joins TRBV30 to TRBJ2-1; 7 bases are shared with TRBD1. Germline CDR1 reads GTSNPN; CDR2 reads SVGIG (reference sequence). The CDR3 totals 14 residues. After removal of 5 bases from V and 4 bases from J, the junction contained 8 bases not matched to a gene.

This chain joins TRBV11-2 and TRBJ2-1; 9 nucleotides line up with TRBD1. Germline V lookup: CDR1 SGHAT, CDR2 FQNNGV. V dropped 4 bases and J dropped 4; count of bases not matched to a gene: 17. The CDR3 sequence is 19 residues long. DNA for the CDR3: TGTGCCAGCAGCTCAGAGTTCTGGGGACAGGGTTCTGGGTACAATGAGCAGTTCTTC. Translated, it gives CASSSEFWGQGSGYNEQFF. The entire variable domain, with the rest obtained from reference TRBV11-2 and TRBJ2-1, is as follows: EAGVAQSPRYKIIEKRQSVAFWCNPISGHATLYWYQQILGQGPKLLIQFQNNGVVDDSQLPKDRFSAERLKGVDSTLKIQPAKLEDSAVYLCASSSEFWGQGSGYNEQFFGPGTRLTVL.

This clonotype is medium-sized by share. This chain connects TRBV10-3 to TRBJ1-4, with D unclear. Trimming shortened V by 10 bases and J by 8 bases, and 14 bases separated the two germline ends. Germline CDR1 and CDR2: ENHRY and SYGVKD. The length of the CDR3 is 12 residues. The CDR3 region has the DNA TGTGCCACGGCAGTGGGTGGAGAAAAACTGTTTTTT. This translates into CATAVGGEKLFF.